This T cell receptor (beta chain) comes out of a study of shared clonotypes between healthy human individuals. This clone was recorded a few times. What it binds is not known. Profiled with immunoSEQ multiplex PCR; TCRdb holds only in-frame clones, not every one. The repertoire holds 2 million to 2.5 million clones, 90% to 97% seen once, with around 0.13% in the top ten. Trimming pared 6 bases from V and 8 bases from J, leaving 16 bases between. The CDR3 extends over 13 amino acids. Germline loops: CDR1 ENHRY, CDR2 SYGVKD. Study-level points and caveats: Estimated richness was generally greater in naive than memory subsets.

The TCR sequence derives from a man between 18 and 35 years old in good health. The gene calls are TRBV10-3 and TRBJ1-2; tentative D call: TRBD1 (6 bases). Sequencing used naive CD4+ T cells sorted from blood. As to subset: CD45RA+ positively selected. CDR3 sequence (DNA): TGTGCCATCAGGGACAGCGACTCGGAAGGCTACACCTTC. Translation: CAIRDSDSEGYTF.